Detailed here is one TCR beta chain. Germline CDR1 reads SNHLY; CDR2 reads FYNNEI. The CDR3 has 15 amino acids. Trimming took off 3 bases at V and 2 bases at J, with 11 bases between the two ends. The entry originates in a study of OX40 agonist ivuxolimab in advanced cancers. In the study overall: Participants could have had prior anti-PD-1, anti-PD-L1 or anti-CTLA-4 therapy, and about 40% had some.

Sequenced by immunoSEQ multiplex PCR; TCRdb stores in-frame clones only, minus some. The sample includes 15,000 to 20,000 clones, nearly 95% of them seen just once. The sequence derives from an adult with an advanced solid tumor such as melanoma, head and neck, liver or kidney cancer. The sequences come from CD4+ or CD8+ T cells sorted from blood, collected in a trial of the OX40 agonist ivuxolimab. The rearrangement joins TRBV2 to TRBJ2-1, with D possibly TRBD2 on 6 matching bases. The DNA for the CDR3 is TGTGCCAGCAGTGACATACTAGCCCCCTACAATGAGCAGTTCTTC. Its translation is CASSDILAPYNEQFF. The full variable domain, rest sourced from reference TRBV2 and TRBJ2-1, is EPEVTQTPSHQVTQMGQEVILRCVPISNHLYFYWYRQILGQKVEFLVSFYNNEISEKSEIFDDQFSVERPDGSNFTLKIRSTKLEDSAMYFCASSDILAPYNEQFFGPGTRLTVL.